This T cell receptor (beta chain) was captured by sequencing in a study of T-cell memory formation after mild COVID-19. TCRdb analysed the 5' RACE reads with MiXCR anew, one entry per CDR3 protein. The data show hundreds of thousands of distinct CDR3 sequences, with approximately 13% seen just once and 22% held by the top ten. Study results and caveats: Chiefly within CM and EM were the contracting CD4+ clones; CD8+ ones were within EMRA. Pre-infection memory showed some responding clones, and this suggested that cross-reactive memory joined.

Details on this clonotype: Its antigen is still unknown.

Trimming removed 2 bases from V and 0 bases from J; junction bases left unmatched: 2. Germline V gene data show CDR1 as SGHRS and CDR2 as YFSETQ. The CDR3 runs to 14 residues. This chain links TRBV5-1 with TRBJ2-7; TRBD1 aligns across 7 bases. Input material: PBMCs or a T cell subset sorted from them (not recorded which). The receptor was derived from a man between 18 and 29 years old who had mild COVID-19 (a few samples of this study predate the infection). Cell type and time point are not known. The CDR3 sequence is CASSFEGASYEQYF. CDR3 bases: TGCGCCAGCAGCTTTGAGGGGGCCTCCTACGAGCAGTACTTC.